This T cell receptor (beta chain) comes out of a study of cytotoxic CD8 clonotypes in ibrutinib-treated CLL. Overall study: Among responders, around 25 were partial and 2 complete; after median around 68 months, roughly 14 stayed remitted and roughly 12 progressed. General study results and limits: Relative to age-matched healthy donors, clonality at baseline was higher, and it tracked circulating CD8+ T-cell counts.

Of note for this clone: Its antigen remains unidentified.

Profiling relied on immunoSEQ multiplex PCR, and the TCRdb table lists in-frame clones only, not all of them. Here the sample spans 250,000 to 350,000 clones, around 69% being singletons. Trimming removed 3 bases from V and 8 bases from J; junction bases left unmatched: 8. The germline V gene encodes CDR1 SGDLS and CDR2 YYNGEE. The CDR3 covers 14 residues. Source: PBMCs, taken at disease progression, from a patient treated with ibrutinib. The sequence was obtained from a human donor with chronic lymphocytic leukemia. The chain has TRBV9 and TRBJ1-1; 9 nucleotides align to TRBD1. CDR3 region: CASSGGQGSLEAFF. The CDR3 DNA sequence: TGTGCCAGCAGCGGCGGACAGGGGAGCCTAGAAGCTTTCTTT.